This T cell receptor (beta chain) was identified in a study of graft-versus-host responses after intestinal transplantation. Study conclusions and caveats: Investigators detected GvH clones in recipient marrow, with some emerging earlier in ileum or blood.

Germline CDR1 is SEHNR and CDR2 is FQNEAQ (reference sequence). The V and J ends lost 5 bases and 5 bases, in that order; junction bases with no gene match: 7. The CDR3 has 14 amino acids. Measured with immunoSEQ multiplex PCR; TCRdb has only the in-frame clones, and not every one. The sample has about 78,000 clones, roughly 91% seen once. As regards this clone: Antigen unknown.

V gene TRBV7-9 combines with J gene TRBJ2-7, with TRBD1 matching over 9 bases. This TCR was recovered from a human donor who was the organ donor for an intestinal transplant. Sequencing was performed on unstimulated CD8+ T cells sorted from spleen or lymph node cells, taken before transplant. The DNA for the CDR3 is TGTGCCAGCAGCACCGGACAGGGGATGCACGAGCAGTACTTC. Translating gives CASSTGQGMHEQYF.